This T cell receptor beta chain was found in a study of post-analysis software for immune sequencing data. Study-level background: Patients with relapsing-remitting, secondary progressive and progressive-relapsing multiple sclerosis courses were all represented.

With 1 base removed from V and 0 bases from J, the gap between germline ends came to 12 bases. The CDR3 is 16 amino acids. Germline V lookup: CDR1 SEHNR, CDR2 FQNEAQ (reference sequence). Study conclusions and caveats: Patients showed TRBV5-6, TRBV5-1 and TRBV20-1 among roughly five TRBV segments more frequent than in controls.

The authors incorporated unique molecular identifiers into the TCR beta cDNA libraries. TCRdb recomputed calls from the PCR reads with MiXCR, one row per CDR3 protein. The sample lists under 650,000 distinct CDR3 sequences, 44% occurring once. This clonotype was seen only a few times. Its target is unknown. Sequencing input: blood. J is TRBJ1-2 and V is TRBV7-9; no firm D call. The sequence was collected from a girl under 18 with multiple sclerosis. CDR3 residues: CASSLGSFESNYGYTF. The CDR3 nucleotides read TGTGCCAGCAGCTTAGGGTCCTTCGAATCTAACTATGGCTACACCTTC.